Described below is a single T cell receptor (beta chain) sequence and its context. Its specificity is unknown. The repertoire was sequenced with immunoSEQ multiplex PCR; TCRdb's copy has only in-frame clones and lacks some. The sample lists 43,000 or so clones, around 78% occurring once. CDR3 size: 13 residues. The V and J ends lost 1 base and 3 bases respectively, with 8 bases between them. Per the germline V gene, CDR1 is SGHKS and CDR2 is YYEKEE (reference sequence). Time point noted: cycle 4 day 1 (C4D1), after more than 5 weeks of nivolumab. Relapses following autologous stem cell transplantation were seen in all patients, with brentuximab vedotin exposure varying. The data belong to a study of PD-1 blockade in classical Hodgkin lymphoma. Study findings and constraints: Patients who began taking nivolumab under 1 year after ASCT were left out. Newly diagnosed and completely responding patients shared comparable baseline diversity. At C4D1, TCR diversity had climbed significantly for CD4+ cells, though not for CD8+ cells. Relative to healthy donors, newly diagnosed patients reportedly had lower baseline TCR diversity, which was reported as lower still in relapsed/refractory patients.

This receptor was taken from a human donor with classical Hodgkin lymphoma. Material: peripheral blood mononuclear cells (PBMCs), obtained before the fourth cycle of nivolumab. V and J are TRBV5-5 and TRBJ2-7, with D uncertain. The CDR3 coding sequence is TGTGCCAGCAGCTTGAGTAACTTCTACGAGCAGTACTTC. It encodes CASSLSNFYEQYF.